Listed below are T cell receptor beta chains from one sample, sequenced in a study of blood T cells in healthy people across ages. Using its own MiXCR run on the 5' RACE reads, TCRdb lists one record per CDR3 protein. Of approximately 780,000 distinct CDR3 sequences listed, approximately 24% are singletons. These sequences were also reported in another study, on T cells of mothers and their children.

The specimen sequenced was blood. These receptors came from a boy aged 5-17 years in good health. The conserved cysteine and the conserved F or W are not part of the CDR3 here.

j_call v_call cdr3_aa
TRBJ1-4 TRBV29-1 SVSLTGPNEKLF
TRBJ2-1 TRBV14 ASSQGRIADYNEQF
TRBJ2-2 TRBV4-2 ASSQESALSANTGELF
TRBJ1-4 TRBV19 ASSSPERRPGEKLF
TRBJ2-3 TRBV4-1 ASSQGTFSTDTQY
TRBJ1-2 TRBV7-9 ASSLGSGLGYT
TRBJ2-4 TRBV28 ASSPPASGGKNIQY
TRBJ2-2 TRBV6-6 ASSRDRGATGELF
TRBJ1-2 TRBV6-5 ASSYRGGYT
TRBJ1-4 TRBV12-3/TRBV12-4 ASSPEGVDEKLV
TRBJ1-4 TRBV7-2 ASSFWGTNEKLF
TRBJ1-1 TRBV5-1 ASSSGQGTTEAF
TRBJ2-5 TRBV28 ASAPGGILRVQY
TRBJ2-5 TRBV6-5 ASSLFKTQY
TRBJ2-5 TRBV30 AWSVQGAQETQY
TRBJ2-5 TRBV20-1 SAAGTETQY
TRBJ2-3 TRBV6-6 ASKGFGAQY
TRBJ1-6 TRBV5-5 ASSYHPDQDNSPLH
TRBJ1-6 TRBV6-2/TRBV6-3 ASSSPRQGPSSYNSPLH
TRBJ2-7 TRBV7-9 ASSFARLTSGYEQY
TRBJ1-6 TRBV24-1 ATSDSTGGLPSPLH
TRBJ1-4 TRBV28 ASLLTGAEEKLF
TRBJ2-7 TRBV7-2 ASSTQQVSYEQY
TRBJ2-7 TRBV10-3 AISENSPPYEQY
TRBJ2-1 TRBV6-6 ASSYGGAGEQF
TRBJ1-1 TRBV7-9 ASSSRGNPEAF
TRBJ2-2 TRBV5-1 ASSLSDRGDFTGELF
TRBJ1-1 TRBV10-3 AIRGERVGANTEAF
TRBJ2-7 TRBV6-1 ASSAPATYEQY
TRBJ1-4 TRBV15 ATSRDLGGAEAEKLF
TRBJ2-4 TRBV28 ASSLRTESQY
TRBJ2-5 TRBV4-2 ASSQDAQETQY
TRBJ2-2 TRBV2 ASSKDLGTGELF
TRBJ2-7 TRBV19 ASSPRQNGNEQY
TRBJ2-3 TRBV20-1 SASRAPTSTDTQY
TRBJ1-1 TRBV7-2 ASSKGDTMNTEAF
TRBJ1-1 TRBV27 ASSLTGGRPEAF
NA TRBV7-2 ASSSTPTSGASYEQY
TRBJ2-5 TRBV6-1 ASSVAGGAGETQY
TRBJ2-7 TRBV5-1 ASSTGGTYEQY
TRBJ1-1 TRBV12-3/TRBV12-4 ASSRTPGLNTEAF
TRBJ2-7 TRBV15 ATSRGTSTSYEQY
TRBJ2-7 TRBV3-1 ASSRGLYQGRYEQY
TRBJ2-3 TRBV25-1 ASSDPSSTDTQY
TRBJ1-2 TRBV29-1 SVVRPSPEGLYGYT
TRBJ2-3 TRBV7-3 ASSSGLAGLGTDTQY
TRBJ1-2 TRBV15 ATSEAGYDYGYT
NA TRBV10-3 AVSESGDDEQY